These 7 T cell receptor beta chains share one sample of origin, sequenced in a study of graft-versus-host responses after intestinal transplantation. Produced via immunoSEQ multiplex PCR; TCRdb's table is partial and in-frame only. The sample yields 89,000 or so clones, 82% seen once. These receptors lack a known antigen. The source material was unstimulated CD4+ T cells sorted from spleen or lymph node cells, sampled before intestinal transplant. The receptors were gathered from a human donor who received an intestinal transplant.

The V gene is TRBV27, the J gene TRBJ2-1; D perhaps matches TRBD1 (7 bases). This CDR3 comprises 14 residues. Trimming removed 5 bases at V and 3 bases at J, with 11 bases between. Germline CDR1 is MNHEY and CDR2 is SMNVEV (reference sequence). DNA of the CDR3: TGTGCCAGCAGTCGGCGGGACAGCTACAATGAGCAGTTCTTC. Its protein product is CASSRRDSYNEQFF.

The chain couples TRBV28 to TRBJ1-1; D is undetermined. V lost 4 bases to trimming and J lost 0 bases, with 3 bases between them. Germline V gene data show CDR1 as MDHEN and CDR2 as SYDVKM. This CDR3 has 12 residues. As DNA, the CDR3 is TGTGCCAGCAGTTGGCTGAACACTGAAGCTTTCTTT. It codes for CASSWLNTEAFF.

Worth noting for this clone: This sample includes further DNA sequences coding for the same CDR3. The chain combines TRBV18 with TRBJ1-5; no clear D. Germline V gene sequence: CDR1 KGHSH, CDR2 LQKENI. V lost 3 bases and J 2 bases, leaving 5 bases between the germline ends. The CDR3 covers 13 residues. The CDR3 nucleotides read TGTGCCAGCTCACCGCAGGGCAATCAGCCCCAGCATTTT. Amino acids: CASSPQGNQPQHF.

The chain carries TRBV18 and TRBJ2-4; tentative D call: TRBD2 (5 bases). The CDR3 extends over 16 amino acids. The V end was cut by 5 bases, the J end by 8 bases, with 22 bases between. Germline CDR1 reads KGHSH; CDR2 reads LQKENI. In DNA, the CDR3 is TGTGCCAGCTCATCCCGGCAGGCGGGCTCCGGGGACATTCAGTACTTC. Translating it yields CASSSRQAGSGDIQYF.

V and J are TRBV6-5 and TRBJ1-2; D is perhaps TRBD1 (5 bases). The CDR3 spans 13 residues. CDR1 is MNHEY and CDR2 is SVGAGI in the germline V gene. V shed 5 bases and J shed 5 bases, with 12 bases lying between them. CDR3 in DNA: TGTGCCAGCAGTGACGGACACTCTTATGGCTACACCTTC. Its translation: CASSDGHSYGYTF.

This chain joins TRBV30 and TRBJ1-5; weak D call: TRBD1 (5 bases). Germline V CDR1 and CDR2: GTSNPN, SVGIG (reference sequence). The CDR3 sequence is 17 residues long. Deletions cut 3 bases from V and 2 bases from J, with 20 bases between. The chain's CDR3 is CAWSVPRQGGRNQPQHF. DNA for the CDR3: TGTGCCTGGAGCGTTCCTAGGCAGGGAGGTCGCAATCAGCCCCAGCATTTT. Together with reference TRBV30 and TRBJ1-5, the CDR3 gives the full variable domain: SQTIHQWPATLVQPVGSPLSLECTVEGTSNPNLYWYRQAAGRGLQLLFYSVGIGQISSEVPQNLSASRPQDRQFILSSKKLLLSDSGFYLCAWSVPRQGGRNQPQHFGDGTRLSIL.

V gene TRBV28 combines with J gene TRBJ2-3; 7 bases map to TRBD2. The CDR3 consists of 17 residues. CDR1 is MDHEN, CDR2 SYDVKM, per germline. V was clipped by 2 bases and J by 3 bases; unmatched bases: 11. This CDR3 is CASSLTQAGYGTDTQYF. The CDR3 DNA reads as TGTGCCAGCAGTTTAACTCAAGCGGGATACGGTACAGATACGCAGTATTTT.